These 22 T cell receptor beta chains were sequenced from one sample in a study of blood T cell repertoires in COVID-19. Using immunoSEQ multiplex PCR, the repertoire was profiled, and TCRdb retains in-frame clones only, with some absent. The table shows roughly 220,000 clones, with roughly 84% occurring only once. Sequencing used peripheral blood. The source is a woman between 40 and 50 years old who had recovered from COVID-19.

This clone was seen more than once but under ten times. DNA for the CDR3: TGCGCCAGCAGCCTCACCCCGGGACAGGAAGAGTACGAGCAGTACTTC. Residues: CASSLTPGQEEYEQYF. V gene TRBV4-1 combines with J gene TRBJ2-7, with TRBD1 matching 8 bases. The junction had 12 bases not matched to a gene; V was cut back by 4 bases and J by 4 bases. The CDR3 is 16 amino acids. CDR1 and CDR2 (germline): MGHRA, YSYEKL.

The chain recombines TRBV5-1 with TRBJ1-1; D might be TRBD1 (5 bases). Trimming pared 3 bases from V and 3 bases from J, leaving 15 bases between. CDR1 and CDR2 (germline): SGHRS, YFSETQ. The CDR3 runs to 15 residues. CDR3 amino acids: CASSSGPSGDTEAFF. In nucleotides, the CDR3 is TGCGCCAGCAGCTCCGGGCCCTCGGGGGACACTGAAGCTTTCTTT.

This chain links TRBV15 with TRBJ1-1, with 10 nucleotides matching TRBD1. Germline trimming cut 1 base from V and 0 bases from J; bases unmatched to any gene: 5. The CDR3 consists of 17 residues. From germline, CDR1 is LNHNV and CDR2 YYDKDF (reference sequence). CDR3 bases: TGTGCCACCAGCAGAGTAGGACAGGGGGAGTTGAACACTGAAGCTTTCTTT. The encoded protein is CATSRVGQGELNTEAFF.

The chain carries TRBV30 and TRBJ1-1; 7 bases are a match to TRBD1. Germline V CDR1 and CDR2: GTSNPN, SVGIG (reference sequence). V was pared by 2 bases and J by 0 bases, with 9 bases of the junction left unmatched. The CDR3 is 16 amino acids. Written as DNA, the CDR3 is TGTGCCTGGAGTAAGGACAGGATAAGAATGAACACTGAAGCTTTCTTT. It codes for CAWSKDRIRMNTEAFF.

The chain uses TRBV24-1 and TRBJ1-5; TRBD1 is a possible D gene (6 bases). Germline lookup yields CDR1 KGHDR and CDR2 SFDVKD. This CDR3 contains 18 residues. Trimming cost V 4 bases and J 3 bases, with 21 bases left between them. The CDR3 region has the DNA TGTGCCACCAGTGACTTTCAACAGGGCTCAATAGCCAATCAGCCCCAGCATTTT. It codes for CATSDFQQGSIANQPQHF.

The J gene is TRBJ1-2, the V gene TRBV28, with TRBD1 as a possible D gene (6 bases). The ends were cut back, 7 bases at V and 14 bases at J, with 26 bases in the middle. Germline assignment: CDR1 MDHEN and CDR2 SYDVKM. This CDR3 has 14 residues. CDR3 coding DNA: TGTGCCAGCACCCATGGACAGAAAAGCCCCTATGGTACCTTC. Protein: CASTHGQKSPYGTF.

In this sample, this clone turned up once. The chain employs TRBV7-2 and TRBJ2-2, with D perhaps TRBD1 (6 bases). The CDR3 is 15 amino acids. The germline V gene has CDR1 SGHTA and CDR2 FQGNSA. V was clipped by 6 bases and J by 5 bases, with 16 bases between them. CDR3 nucleotides: TGTGCCAGCAGTCCCACCCAGGGGTGGACCGGGGAGCTGTTTTTT. It translates to CASSPTQGWTGELFF.

The rearrangement uses TRBV9 and TRBJ2-7; 13 bases agree with TRBD2. The CDR3 is made up of 15 amino acids. Germline loops: CDR1 SGDLS, CDR2 YYNGEE. Trimming removed 4 bases from V and 2 bases from J; junction bases left unmatched: 3. CDR3 bases: TGTGCCAGCAGCTTAGGGACTAGCGGGGCCTACGAGCAGTACTTC. Translation: CASSLGTSGAYEQYF. Filled out from reference TRBV9 and TRBJ2-7, the complete variable domain reads DSGVTQTPKHLITATGQRVTLRCSPRSGDLSVYWYQQSLDQGLQFLIQYYNGEERAKGNILERFSAQQFPDLHSELNLSSLELGDSALYFCASSLGTSGAYEQYFGPGTRLTVT.

This sequence joins TRBV19 and TRBJ2-1; D gene uncertain. The CDR3 has 13 residues. Trimming stripped 8 bases from V and 2 bases from J, with 10 bases between. Germline V gives CDR1 LNHDA, CDR2 SQIVND (reference sequence). The DNA of the CDR3 is TGTGCCAGTTCCGACATCACCTACAATGAGCAGTTCTTC. Protein product: CASSDITYNEQFF.

CDR3: CASSYGSGNEQFF. The CDR3 nucleotides read TGTGCCAGCAGTTACGGCTCAGGCAATGAGCAGTTCTTC. The V gene is TRBV6-6, the J gene TRBJ2-1; D is unclear. The CDR3 has 13 amino acids. V lost 2 bases and J 6 bases, leaving 8 bases between the germline ends. Per germline, CDR1 MNHNY and CDR2 SVGAGI (reference sequence).

CDR3 DNA: TGTGCCAGCAGCTTAGCTGGAGAGTGGGAGACCCAGTACTTC. Its translation is CASSLAGEWETQYF. The chain links TRBV7-2 to TRBJ2-5; no definite D call. CDR1 is SGHTA, CDR2 FQGNSA, per germline. The CDR3 totals 14 residues. V was clipped by 0 bases and J by 5 bases, with 10 bases between them.

J is TRBJ1-4 and V is TRBV6-6, with 7 bases aligning to TRBD1. The CDR3 totals 15 residues. The J segment lost 3 bases and the V segment lost 7 bases, leaving 8 bases of the junction unmatched. Germline CDR1 MNHNY, CDR2 SVGAGI (reference sequence). In nucleotides, the CDR3 is TGTGCCAGCAAGGGGGGCGGGACAGCTAATGAAAAACTGTTTTTT. It translates to CASKGGGTANEKLFF.

The chain combines TRBV7-2 with TRBJ2-3; 8 bases fit TRBD2. The trim removed 4 bases at V and 1 base at J, leaving 16 bases unmatched. CDR3 length: 19 residues. Germline V gene lookup returns CDR1 SGHTA and CDR2 FQGNSA. CDR3 loop: CASSSRGGARSSGTDTQYF. Here the CDR3 DNA reads TGTGCCAGCAGCTCACGGGGGGGGGCGCGGAGTTCGGGCACAGATACGCAGTATTTT.

The V call is TRBV7-6, the J call TRBJ1-3, with D maybe TRBD1 (5 bases). This CDR3 spans 14 amino acids. The V gene lost 3 bases and the J gene lost 0 bases, with 6 bases spanning the gap. The germline V gene encodes CDR1 SGHVS and CDR2 FNYEAQ. CDR3 sequence (DNA): TGTGCCAGCAGCTTGGGGGGCTCTGGAAACACCATATATTTT. It yields the protein CASSLGGSGNTIYF.

V usage is TRBV20-1 and J usage is TRBJ1-5; weak D call: TRBD1 (6 bases). The CDR3 is made up of 14 amino acids. CDR1 and CDR2 from the germline V gene are DFQATT and SNEGSKA (reference sequence). The V end lost 3 bases, the J end lost 6 bases, and 15 bases lay between the germline ends. CDR3 nucleotide sequence: TGCAGTGCTAGTTCTGGGGGCGCGGCTCAGCCCCAGCATTTT. Translated: CSASSGGAAQPQHF.

The chain employs TRBV5-5 and TRBJ2-5; weak D call: TRBD2 (5 bases). In germline, CDR1 is SGHKS, CDR2 YYEKEE (reference sequence). V gave up 4 bases and J gave up 1 base, with 8 bases separating them. There are 13 residues in the CDR3. CDR3 in amino acids: CASSGGGQETQYF. In DNA, the CDR3 is TGTGCCAGCAGCGGCGGAGGCCAAGAGACCCAGTACTTC.

The CDR3 loop is CASSLEMTATNEKLFF. The DNA for the CDR3 is TGTGCCAGCAGCTTAGAGATGACAGCAACTAATGAAAAACTGTTTTTT. This chain links TRBV11-2 with TRBJ1-4; a weak D match, TRBD1 (5 bases). The germline V gene encodes CDR1 SGHAT and CDR2 FQNNGV. Trimming left V 0 bases short and J 0 bases short, with 8 bases between. The CDR3 contains 16 residues.

The gene calls are TRBV21-1 and TRBJ2-2; the table calls TRBD1, which could not be checked here. TRBV21-1 is annotated as a pseudogene. The CDR3 loop spans 19 amino acids. CDR3 bases: TGTGCCAGCAGCAAAGGGAAACAGGGGGCGGTTGCGAACACCGGGGAGCTGTTTTTT. Translated: CASSKGKQGAVANTGELFF.

The CDR3 here is CASSGRTGELFF. The CDR3 DNA reads as TGTGCCAGCAGCGGGCGCACCGGGGAGCTGTTTTTT. The rearrangement links TRBV7-3 to TRBJ2-2, with D unresolved. Trimming stripped 5 bases from V and 4 bases from J, with 5 bases between. Looked up from germline, CDR1 is SGHTA and CDR2 is FQGTGA. The CDR3 loop spans 12 amino acids.

The chain joins TRBV3-1 (or the pseudogene TRBV3-2) to TRBJ1-2; 7 nucleotides agree with TRBD1. Losses at the gene ends were 3 bases for V and 4 bases for J; bases not matched to a gene: 2. The CDR3 sequence is 13 residues long. The germline CDR1 and CDR2 sequences are LGHDT and YNNKEL (reference sequence). CDR3 coding DNA: TGTGCCAGCAGCCAGGGGGACAGCTATGGCTACACCTTC. As protein: CASSQGDSYGYTF.

This rearrangement joins TRBV6-2 or TRBV6-3 to TRBJ2-5; no reliable D call. There are 12 residues in the CDR3. V was pared by 2 bases and J by 5 bases, with 6 bases between. Germline CDR1 and CDR2: MNHEY and SVGEGT. DNA for the CDR3: TGTGCCAGCAGTTACGTCGGGGAGACCCAGTACTTC. Translated, it gives CASSYVGETQYF.

The chain links TRBV18 to TRBJ2-3, with 9 bases lining up with TRBD2. Germline CDR1 is KGHSH and CDR2 is LQKENI. CDR3 length equals 15 residues. Losses at the gene ends were 1 base for V and 4 bases for J; bases not matched to a gene: 3. The CDR3 DNA reads TGTGCCAGCTCACCACAGCGGGGGGCGGCAGATACGCAGTATTTT. This translates into CASSPQRGAADTQYF. Full variable domain (remainder filled in from reference TRBV18 and TRBJ2-3): NAGVMQNPRHLVRRRGQEARLRCSPMKGHSHVYWYRQLPEEGLKFMVYLQKENIIDESGMPKERFSAEFPKEGPSILRIQQVVRGDSAAYFCASSPQRGAADTQYFGPGTRLTVL.